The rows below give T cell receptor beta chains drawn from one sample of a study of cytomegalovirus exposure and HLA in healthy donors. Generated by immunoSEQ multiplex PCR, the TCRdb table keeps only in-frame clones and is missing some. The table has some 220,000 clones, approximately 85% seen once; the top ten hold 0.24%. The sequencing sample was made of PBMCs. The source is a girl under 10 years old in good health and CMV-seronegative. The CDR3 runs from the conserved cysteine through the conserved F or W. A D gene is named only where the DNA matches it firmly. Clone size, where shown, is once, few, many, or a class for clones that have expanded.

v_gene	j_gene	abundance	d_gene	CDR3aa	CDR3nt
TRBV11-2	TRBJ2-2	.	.	CASSLRQNSNTGELFF	TGTGCCAGCAGCCTCAGACAGAACTCGAACACCGGGGAGCTGTTTTTT
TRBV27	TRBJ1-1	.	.	CASTIAGVDEAFF	TGTGCCAGCACCATTGCGGGGGTGGATGAAGCTTTCTTT
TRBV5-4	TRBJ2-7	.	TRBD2	CASSLSGGSYEQYF	TGTGCCAGCAGCTTGAGCGGGGGGTCCTACGAGCAGTACTTC
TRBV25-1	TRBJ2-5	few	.	CASSEVGHSLQETQYF	TGTGCCAGCAGTGAAGTTGGACATTCCCTTCAAGAGACCCAGTACTTC
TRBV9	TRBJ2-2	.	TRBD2	CASSVRGGTGELFF	TGTGCCAGCAGCGTGCGGGGGGGCACCGGGGAGCTGTTTTTT
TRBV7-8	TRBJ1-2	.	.	CASSLGEQGFYTF	TGTGCCAGCAGCTTAGGAGAACAGGGCTTCTACACCTTC
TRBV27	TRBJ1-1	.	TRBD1	CASSARRTGNTEAFF	TGTGCCAGCAGTGCCCGCCGGACAGGGAACACTGAAGCTTTCTTT
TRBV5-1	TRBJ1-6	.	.	CASSLKGESYNSPLHF	TGCGCCAGCAGCTTAAAGGGAGAGTCCTATAATTCACCCCTCCACTTT
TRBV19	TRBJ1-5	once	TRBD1	CASSFPQGVGLYSNQPQHF	TGTGCCAGTAGTTTTCCACAGGGGGTCGGGCTGTATAGCAATCAGCCCCAGCATTTT
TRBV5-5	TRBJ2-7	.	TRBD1	CASSLGARDRDYDEQYF	TGTGCCAGCAGCTTGGGGGCCCGGGACAGGGATTACGACGAGCAGTACTTC
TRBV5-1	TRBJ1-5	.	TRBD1	CASSLHRPGQGYQPQHF	TGCGCCAGCAGCTTGCACCGACCGGGACAGGGCTATCAGCCCCAGCATTTT
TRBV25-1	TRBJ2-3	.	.	CASSLSLTSTDTQYF	TGTGCCAGCAGTCTCTCCTTGACTTCCACAGATACGCAGTATTTT
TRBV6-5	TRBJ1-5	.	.	CASSLQAVSNQPQHF	TGTGCCAGCAGTCTACAGGCGGTTAGCAATCAGCCCCAGCATTTT
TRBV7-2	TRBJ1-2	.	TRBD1	CASSSGQGAGGYTF	TGTGCCAGCAGCTCCGGACAGGGGGCCGGGGGCTACACCTTC
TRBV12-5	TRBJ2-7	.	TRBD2	CASGLASGFSYEQYF	TGTGCTAGTGGTTTGGCTAGCGGGTTTTCCTACGAGCAGTACTTC
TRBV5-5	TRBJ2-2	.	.	CASSLSRSNRGGELFF	TGTGCCAGCAGCTTGAGCAGGTCGAACCGTGGCGGGGAGCTGTTTTTT
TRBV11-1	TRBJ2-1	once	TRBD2	CASSQVAGNNEQFF	TGTGCCAGCAGCCAAGTAGCGGGGAACAATGAGCAGTTCTTC
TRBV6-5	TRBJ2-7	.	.	CASSYTGFSYEQYF	TGTGCCAGCAGTTACACAGGGTTCTCCTACGAGCAGTACTTC
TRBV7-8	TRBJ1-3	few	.	CASSLMGTTYSGNTIYF	TGTGCCAGCAGCTTAATGGGTACTACATACTCTGGAAACACCATATATTTT
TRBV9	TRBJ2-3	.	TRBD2	CASSATAAGGTDTQYF	TGTGCCAGCAGCGCGACTGCCGCGGGGGGCACAGATACGCAGTATTTT
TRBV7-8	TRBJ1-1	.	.	CASSLAPRIGFSDTEAFF	TGTGCCAGCAGCTTAGCGCCCAGGATTGGATTTTCGGACACTGAAGCTTTCTTT
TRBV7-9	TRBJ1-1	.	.	CASSRTGTQNTEAFF	TGTGCCAGCAGCCGGACCGGGACTCAGAACACTGAAGCTTTCTTT
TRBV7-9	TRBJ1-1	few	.	CASSLRPGITTEAFF	TGTGCCAGCAGCTTAAGGCCCGGGATCACCACTGAAGCTTTCTTT
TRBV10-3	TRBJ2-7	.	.	CAISESLGAYYEQYF	TGTGCCATCAGTGAGTCCCTGGGAGCGTACTACGAGCAGTACTTC
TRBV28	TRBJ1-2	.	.	CASSFTGLVNGYTF	TGTGCCAGCAGTTTTACAGGGTTGGTCAATGGCTACACCTTC
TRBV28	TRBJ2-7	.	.	CASSFRYEQYF	TGTGCCAGCAGTTTTCGTTACGAGCAGTACTTC
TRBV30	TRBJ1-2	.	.	CAWSFVHYGYTF	TGTGCCTGGAGTTTCGTTCACTATGGCTACACCTTC
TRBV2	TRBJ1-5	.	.	CASSDTYQPQHF	TGTGCCAGCAGTGACACTTATCAGCCCCAGCATTTT
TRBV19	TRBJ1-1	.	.	CASIPGFGTEAFF	TGTGCCAGTATCCCGGGTTTCGGCACTGAAGCTTTCTTT
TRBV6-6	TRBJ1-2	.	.	CASSYVTANYGYTF	TGTGCCAGCAGTTACGTCACAGCTAACTATGGCTACACCTTC
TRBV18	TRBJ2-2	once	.	CASSPPGHITGELFF	TGTGCCAGCTCACCTCCGGGACATATCACCGGGGAGCTGTTTTTT
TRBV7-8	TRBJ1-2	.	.	CASSLVPGDRTYGYTF	TGTGCCAGCAGCTTAGTCCCCGGTGACAGGACCTATGGCTACACCTTC
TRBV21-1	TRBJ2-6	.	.	CASSKRTLNVLTF	TGTGCCAGCAGCAAAAGGACACTCAACGTCCTGACTTTC
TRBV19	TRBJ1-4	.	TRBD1	CASSIRQGATNEKLFF	TGTGCCAGTAGTATCCGACAGGGGGCAACTAATGAAAAACTGTTTTTT
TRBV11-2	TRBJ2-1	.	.	CASSLARSYNEQFF	TGTGCCAGCAGTCTAGCACGCTCCTACAATGAGCAGTTCTTC
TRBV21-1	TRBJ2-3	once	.	CASSLVGTPSADTQYF	TGTGCCAGCAGCCTCGTCGGGACTCCCTCGGCAGATACGCAGTATTTT
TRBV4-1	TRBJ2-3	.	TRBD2	CASSRGLAGTDTQYF	TGCGCCAGCAGTCGGGGACTAGCGGGCACAGATACGCAGTATTTT
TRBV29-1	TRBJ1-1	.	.	CSVAMATLNTEAFF	TGCAGCGTTGCGATGGCCACCCTGAACACTGAAGCTTTCTTT
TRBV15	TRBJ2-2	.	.	CATSRVNWLGGLGGELFF	TGTGCCACCAGCAGAGTAAATTGGCTAGGAGGGCTGGGCGGGGAGCTGTTTTTT
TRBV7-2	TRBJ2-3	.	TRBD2	CASGRAFVADTQYF	TGTGCCAGCGGGAGGGCCTTCGTCGCAGATACGCAGTATTTT
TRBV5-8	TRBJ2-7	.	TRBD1	CASRRPGTVEVDEQYF	TGTGCCAGCAGACGTCCCGGGACAGTCGAGGTCGACGAGCAGTACTTC
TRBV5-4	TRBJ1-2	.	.	CASRGASNYGYTF	TGTGCCAGCAGGGGGGCCTCTAACTATGGCTACACCTTC